These 7 T cell receptor beta chains were all obtained from the same sample, sequenced in a study of technical replicates of blood from several donors. Some clones are missing from TCRdb's copy, which holds only in-frame ones; the method was immunoSEQ multiplex PCR. Of approximately 99,000 clones listed, around 96% are singletons. Material: T cells isolated from PBMCs. These receptors were taken from a human donor in good health.

The chain recombines TRBV29-1 with TRBJ2-5; D might be TRBD1 (6 bases). Between the trimmed V and J ends, which lost 4 bases and 1 base, there was a span of 10 bases. The CDR3 length is 13 residues. The germline V gene has CDR1 SQVTM and CDR2 ANQGSEA. This CDR3 reads CSVGDTSQETQYF. The CDR3 DNA reads as TGCAGCGTTGGGGACACTAGCCAAGAGACCCAGTACTTC.

The J gene is TRBJ2-5, the V gene TRBV18; 7 nucleotides align to TRBD2. The CDR3 extends over 14 amino acids. Germline assignment: CDR1 KGHSH and CDR2 LQKENI. J was trimmed by 5 bases and V by 1 base; bases with no gene match: 4. The CDR3 protein is CASSPLTSSETQYF. The CDR3 nucleotides read TGTGCCAGCTCACCACTGACTAGCTCGGAGACCCAGTACTTC.

The gene calls are TRBV5-5 and TRBJ2-1, with a weak D call TRBD2 (6 bases). V gave up 4 bases and J gave up 3 bases, with 14 bases separating them. Germline V lookup: CDR1 SGHKS, CDR2 YYEKEE (reference sequence). The CDR3 covers 15 residues. This chain's CDR3 is CASSARDFLYNEQFF. CDR3 nucleotides: TGTGCCAGCAGCGCACGGGACTTCCTCTACAATGAGCAGTTCTTC.

This sequence joins TRBV5-1 and TRBJ2-7, with TRBD1 identical over 10 bases. This CDR3 is built from 18 residues. Trimming cost V 1 base and J 5 bases; bases outside gene matches: 15. Germline V lookup: CDR1 SGHRS, CDR2 YFSETQ. The CDR3 bases are TGCGCCAGCAGCTTGCCTAAGAGGTCCGGGACAGGGGTCCACGAGCAGTACTTC. Translating gives CASSLPKRSGTGVHEQYF.

The rearrangement joins TRBV6-1 to TRBJ2-7; tentatively, D is TRBD2 (6 bases). Germline-derived CDR1 and CDR2 are MNHNS and SASEGT. This CDR3 spans 15 amino acids. Trimming cost V 2 bases and J 1 base, with 12 bases left between them. Here the CDR3 DNA reads TGTGCCAGCAGTGAACGGGACTCATCGTCCTACGAGCAGTACTTC. Translated, it gives CASSERDSSSYEQYF.

J is TRBJ2-3 and V is TRBV6-4; D gene unclear. From germline, CDR1 is MRHNA and CDR2 SNTAGT. The CDR3 extends over 17 amino acids. Trimming stripped 4 bases from V and 0 bases from J, with 17 bases between. The CDR3 sequence is CASSVGGGWPSTDTQYF. CDR3 coding DNA: TGTGCCAGCAGTGTGGGTGGCGGCTGGCCTAGCACAGATACGCAGTATTTT.

The count of this clone is one. V usage is TRBV28 and J usage is TRBJ2-3, with a tentative D call TRBD1 (5 bases). Between the trimmed V and J ends, which lost 7 bases and 0 bases, there was a span of 14 bases. Germline assignment: CDR1 MDHEN and CDR2 SYDVKM. The CDR3 covers 15 residues. The CDR3 DNA reads as TGTGCCAGCACTCCGACAGTTTCGAGCACAGATACGCAGTATTTT. This codes for CASTPTVSSTDTQYF.